This TCR beta chain was recovered during a study of T cell responses to AZD1222 COVID-19 vaccine. A word on this clone: Its target is not known.

Study-wide points: The donor group comprised mostly white British people and more females; the analysis possibly underestimated clonal diversity. Close to half of spike-specific TCRs reportedly recognize unmutated variant regions. Among vaccine-associated CD4 TCRs, coverage spanned spike, with dominance at 160-218 and 743-854. Repertoire sampling occurred only after the peak T cell response.

Only in-frame clones appear in the TCRdb table, and some are missing; sequencing was by immunoSEQ multiplex PCR. The top ten hold roughly 4% of the sample, which has about 180,000 clones, about 87% seen once. Germline-derived CDR1 and CDR2 are GTSNPN and SVGIG (reference sequence). The CDR3 runs 13 residues. Between the trimmed V and J ends, which lost 2 bases and 3 bases, there was a span of 10 bases. J is TRBJ1-1 and V is TRBV30; the D gene is possibly TRBD1 (5 bases). This TCR was sampled from an adult who received the MenACWY meningococcal vaccine as a control. The specimen comprised peripheral blood, sampled 28 days after the second dose of the MenACWY control vaccine. The CDR3 here is CAWSRGVDTEAFF. The CDR3 DNA sequence: TGTGCCTGGAGTAGGGGAGTTGACACTGAAGCTTTCTTT.